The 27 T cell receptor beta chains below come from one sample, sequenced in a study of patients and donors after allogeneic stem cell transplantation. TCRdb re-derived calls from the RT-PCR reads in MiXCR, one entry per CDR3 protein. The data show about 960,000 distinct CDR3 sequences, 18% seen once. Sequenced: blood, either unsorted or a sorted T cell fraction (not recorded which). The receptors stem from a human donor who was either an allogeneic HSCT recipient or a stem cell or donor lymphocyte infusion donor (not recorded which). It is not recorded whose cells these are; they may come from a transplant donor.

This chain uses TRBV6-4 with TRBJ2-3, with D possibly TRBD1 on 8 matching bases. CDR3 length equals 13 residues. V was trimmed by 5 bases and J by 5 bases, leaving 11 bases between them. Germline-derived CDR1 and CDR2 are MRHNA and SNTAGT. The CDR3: CASSTGGVDTQYF. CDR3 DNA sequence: TGTGCCAGCAGTACAGGGGGGGTAGATACGCAGTATTTT.

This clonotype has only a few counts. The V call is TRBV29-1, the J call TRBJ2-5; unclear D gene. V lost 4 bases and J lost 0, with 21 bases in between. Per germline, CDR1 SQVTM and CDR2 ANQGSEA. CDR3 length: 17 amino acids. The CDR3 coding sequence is TGCAGCGTTGTCTCTGCTTGGTGGGGTCTTAACCAAGAGACCCAGTACTTC. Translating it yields CSVVSAWWGLNQETQYF.

The CDR3 is CASSPQGPTGELFF. The CDR3 DNA follows: TGTGCCAGCAGCCCGCAGGGCCCCACCGGGGAGCTGTTTTTT. The rearrangement joins TRBV11-3 to TRBJ2-2; TRBD1 is a possible D gene (5 bases). There are 14 residues in the CDR3. Germline V gene data show CDR1 as SGHNT and CDR2 as YENEEA. V dropped 5 bases and J dropped 4 bases, with 11 bases sitting between them. Variable domain in full (rest from reference TRBV11-3 and TRBJ2-2): EAGVVQSPRYKIIEKKQPVAFWCNPISGHNTLYWYLQNLGQGPELLIRYENEEAVDDSQLPKDRFSAERLKGVDSTLKIQPAELGDSAVYLCASSPQGPTGELFFGEGSRLTVL.

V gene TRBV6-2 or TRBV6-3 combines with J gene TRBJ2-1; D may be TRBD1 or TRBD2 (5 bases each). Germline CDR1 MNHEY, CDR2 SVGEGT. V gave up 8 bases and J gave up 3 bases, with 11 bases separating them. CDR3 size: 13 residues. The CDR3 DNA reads TGTGCCAGCCGGGACGCCAACTACAATGAGCAGTTCTTC. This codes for CASRDANYNEQFF.

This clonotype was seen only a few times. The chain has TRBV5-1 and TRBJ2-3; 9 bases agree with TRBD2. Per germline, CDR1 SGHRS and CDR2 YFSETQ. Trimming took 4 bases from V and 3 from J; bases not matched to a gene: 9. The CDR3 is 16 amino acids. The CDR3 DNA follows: TGCGCCAGCAGCCCCTCAGCGGGGGGTGGTACAGATACGCAGTATTTT. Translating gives CASSPSAGGGTDTQYF.

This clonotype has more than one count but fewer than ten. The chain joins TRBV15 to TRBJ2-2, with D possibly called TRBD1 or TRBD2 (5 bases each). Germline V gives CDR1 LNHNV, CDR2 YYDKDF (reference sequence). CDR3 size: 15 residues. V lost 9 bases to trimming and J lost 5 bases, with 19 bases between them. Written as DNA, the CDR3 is TGTGCCACGGGGTATGGGGGAGTTTTAACCGGGGAGCTGTTTTTT. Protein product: CATGYGGVLTGELFF. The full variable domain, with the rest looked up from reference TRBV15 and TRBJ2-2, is DAMVIQNPRYQVTQFGKPVTLSCSQTLNHNVMYWYQQKSSQAPKLLFHYYDKDFNNEADTPDNFQSRRPNTSFCFLDIRSPGLGDTAMYLCATGYGGVLTGELFFGEGSRLTVL.

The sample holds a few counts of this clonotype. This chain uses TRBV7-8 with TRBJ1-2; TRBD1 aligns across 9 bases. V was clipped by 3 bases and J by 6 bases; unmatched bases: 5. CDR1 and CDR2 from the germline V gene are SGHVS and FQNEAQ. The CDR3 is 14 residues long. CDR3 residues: CASSLRTGVDGYTF. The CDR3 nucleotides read TGTGCCAGCAGCTTGCGGACAGGGGTTGATGGCTACACCTTC.

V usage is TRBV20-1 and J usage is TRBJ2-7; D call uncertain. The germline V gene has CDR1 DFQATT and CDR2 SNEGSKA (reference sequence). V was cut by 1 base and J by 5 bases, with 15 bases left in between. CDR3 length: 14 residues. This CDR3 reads CSARGLKDRDEQYF. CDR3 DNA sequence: TGCAGTGCTAGAGGACTGAAAGATCGGGACGAGCAGTACTTC.

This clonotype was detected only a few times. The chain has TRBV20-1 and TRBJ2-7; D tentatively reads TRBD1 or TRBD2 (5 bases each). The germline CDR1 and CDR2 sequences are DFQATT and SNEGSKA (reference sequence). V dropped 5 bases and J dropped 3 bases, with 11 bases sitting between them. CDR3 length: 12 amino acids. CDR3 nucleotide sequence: TGCAGTGCTGGGACGGACAACTACGAGCAGTACTTC. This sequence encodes CSAGTDNYEQYF.

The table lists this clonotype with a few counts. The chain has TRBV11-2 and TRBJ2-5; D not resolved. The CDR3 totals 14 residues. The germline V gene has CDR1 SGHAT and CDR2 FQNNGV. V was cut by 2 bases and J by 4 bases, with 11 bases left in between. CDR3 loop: CASSLPPLRETQYF. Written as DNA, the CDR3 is TGTGCCAGCAGCTTACCGCCCCTTAGAGAGACCCAGTACTTC.

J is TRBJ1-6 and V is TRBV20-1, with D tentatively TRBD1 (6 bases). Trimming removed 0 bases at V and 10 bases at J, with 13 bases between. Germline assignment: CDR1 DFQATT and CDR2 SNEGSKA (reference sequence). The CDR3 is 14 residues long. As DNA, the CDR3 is TGCAGTGCTAGAGATAGAGGGGGTGGGTCACCCCTCCACTTT. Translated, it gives CSARDRGGGSPLHF.

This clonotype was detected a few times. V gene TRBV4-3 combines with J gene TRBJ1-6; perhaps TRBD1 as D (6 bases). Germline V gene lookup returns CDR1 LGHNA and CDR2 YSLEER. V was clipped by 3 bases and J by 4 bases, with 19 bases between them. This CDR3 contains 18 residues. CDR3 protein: CASSHTGLYGQYNSPLHF. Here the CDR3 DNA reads TGCGCCAGCAGCCACACCGGACTGTACGGACAGTATAATTCACCCCTCCACTTT.

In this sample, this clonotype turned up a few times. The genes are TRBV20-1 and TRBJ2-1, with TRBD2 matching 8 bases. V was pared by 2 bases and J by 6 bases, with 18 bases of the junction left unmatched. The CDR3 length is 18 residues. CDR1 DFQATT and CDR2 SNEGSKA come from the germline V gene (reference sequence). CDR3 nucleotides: TGCAGTGCTAGAATCTCCCCGCGGAAAGCGGGAGAGCTCAATGAGCAGTTCTTC. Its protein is CSARISPRKAGELNEQFF.

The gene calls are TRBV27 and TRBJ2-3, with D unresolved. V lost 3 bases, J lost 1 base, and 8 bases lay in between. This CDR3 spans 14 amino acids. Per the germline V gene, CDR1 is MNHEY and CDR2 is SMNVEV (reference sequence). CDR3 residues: CASSFLPRTDTQYF. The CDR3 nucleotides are TGTGCCAGCAGTTTCCTCCCTCGCACAGATACGCAGTATTTT.

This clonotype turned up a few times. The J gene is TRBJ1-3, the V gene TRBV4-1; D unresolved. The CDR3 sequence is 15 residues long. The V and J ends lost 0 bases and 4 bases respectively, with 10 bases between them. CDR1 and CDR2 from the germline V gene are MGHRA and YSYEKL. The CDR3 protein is CASSQDRTQGNTIYF. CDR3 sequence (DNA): TGCGCCAGCAGCCAAGACCGGACTCAAGGAAACACCATATATTTT.

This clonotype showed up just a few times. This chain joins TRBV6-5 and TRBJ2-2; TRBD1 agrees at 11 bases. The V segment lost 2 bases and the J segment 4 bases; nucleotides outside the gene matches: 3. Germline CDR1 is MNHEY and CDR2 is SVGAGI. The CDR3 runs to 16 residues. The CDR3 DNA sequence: TGTGCCAGCAGTTACCGGGACAGGGGGAGCACCGGGGAGCTGTTTTTT. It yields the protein CASSYRDRGSTGELFF.

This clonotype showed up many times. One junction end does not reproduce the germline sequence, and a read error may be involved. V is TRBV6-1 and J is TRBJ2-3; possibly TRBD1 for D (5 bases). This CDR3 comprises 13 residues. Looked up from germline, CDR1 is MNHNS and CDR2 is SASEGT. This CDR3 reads CASREGGTDTQYF. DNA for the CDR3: TGTGCCAGCAGGGAAGGGGGCACAGATACGCAGTATTTT.

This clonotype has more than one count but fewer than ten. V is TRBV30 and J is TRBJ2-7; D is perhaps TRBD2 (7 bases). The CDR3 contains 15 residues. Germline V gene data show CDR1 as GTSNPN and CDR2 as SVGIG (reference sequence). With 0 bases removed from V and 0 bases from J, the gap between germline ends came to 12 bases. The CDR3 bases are TGTGCCTGGAGTGTACGGGGGGCCCTCTCCTACGAGCAGTACTTC. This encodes CAWSVRGALSYEQYF.

The chain's CDR3 is CASSFGLISQDNEQFF. Here the CDR3 DNA reads TGCGCCAGCAGCTTCGGACTAATATCACAAGACAATGAGCAGTTCTTC. This sequence joins TRBV5-1 and TRBJ2-1; possibly TRBD2 for D (6 bases). This CDR3 region has 16 residues. Per germline, CDR1 SGHRS and CDR2 YFSETQ. V gave up 2 bases and J gave up 5 bases, with 17 bases separating them. Filled out from reference TRBV5-1 and TRBJ2-1, the complete variable domain reads KAGVTQTPRYLIKTRGQQVTLSCSPISGHRSVSWYQQTPGQGLQFLFEYFSETQRNKGNFPGRFSGRQFSNSRSEMNVSTLELGDSALYLCASSFGLISQDNEQFFGPGTRLTVL.

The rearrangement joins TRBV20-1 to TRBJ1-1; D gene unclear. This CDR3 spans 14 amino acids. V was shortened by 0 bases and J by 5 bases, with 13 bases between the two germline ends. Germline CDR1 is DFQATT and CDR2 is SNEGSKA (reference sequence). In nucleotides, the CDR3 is TGCAGTGCTAGAGATCCGTTAAGAGGGACTGAAGCTTTCTTT. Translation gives CSARDPLRGTEAFF.

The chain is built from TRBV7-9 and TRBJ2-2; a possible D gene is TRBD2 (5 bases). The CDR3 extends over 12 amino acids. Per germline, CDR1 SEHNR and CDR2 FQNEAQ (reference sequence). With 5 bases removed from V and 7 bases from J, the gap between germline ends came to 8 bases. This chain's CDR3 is CASSPRDGELFF. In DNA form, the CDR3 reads TGTGCCAGCAGCCCGAGGGACGGGGAGCTGTTTTTT.

In DNA form, the CDR3 reads TGTGCCAGCAGTTATGGATCGTTTAAGACTAGCGGGGGCTACGAGCAGTACTTC. Translated, it gives CASSYGSFKTSGGYEQYF. This chain joins TRBV6-2 or TRBV6-3 and TRBJ2-7, with 12 nucleotides matching TRBD2. V dropped 3 bases and J dropped 3; count of bases not matched to a gene: 12. Germline CDR1 MNHEY, CDR2 SVGEGT. The CDR3 is 18 amino acids.

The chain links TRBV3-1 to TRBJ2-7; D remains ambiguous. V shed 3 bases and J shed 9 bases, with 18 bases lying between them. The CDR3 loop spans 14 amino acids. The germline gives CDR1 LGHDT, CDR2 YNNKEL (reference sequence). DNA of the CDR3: TGTGCCAGCAGCCACCACACTAATCGACCCGTGCAGTACTTC. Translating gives CASSHHTNRPVQYF.

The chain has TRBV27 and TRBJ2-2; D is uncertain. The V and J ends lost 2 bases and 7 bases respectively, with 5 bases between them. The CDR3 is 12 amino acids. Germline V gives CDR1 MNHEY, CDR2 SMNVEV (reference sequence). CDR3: CASSLTNGELFF. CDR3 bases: TGTGCCAGCAGTTTAACGAACGGGGAGCTGTTTTTT.

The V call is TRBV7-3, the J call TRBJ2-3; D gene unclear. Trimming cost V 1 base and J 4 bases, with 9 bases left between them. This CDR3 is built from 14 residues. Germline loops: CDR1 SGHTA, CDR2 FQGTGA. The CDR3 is CASSLIPWPDTQYF. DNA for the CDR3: TGTGCCAGCAGCTTAATTCCGTGGCCAGATACGCAGTATTTT. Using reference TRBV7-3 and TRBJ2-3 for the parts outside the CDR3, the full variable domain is GAGVSQTPSNKVTEKGKYVELRCDPISGHTALYWYRQSLGQGPEFLIYFQGTGAADDSGLPNDRFFAVRPEGSVSTLKIQRTERGDSAVYLCASSLIPWPDTQYFGPGTRLTVL.

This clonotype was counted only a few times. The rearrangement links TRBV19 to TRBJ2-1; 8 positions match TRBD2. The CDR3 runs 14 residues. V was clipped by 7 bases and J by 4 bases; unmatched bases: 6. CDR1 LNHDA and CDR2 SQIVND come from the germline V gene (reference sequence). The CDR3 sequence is CASKTSDKYNEQFF. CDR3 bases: TGTGCCAGTAAGACTAGCGATAAATACAATGAGCAGTTCTTC.

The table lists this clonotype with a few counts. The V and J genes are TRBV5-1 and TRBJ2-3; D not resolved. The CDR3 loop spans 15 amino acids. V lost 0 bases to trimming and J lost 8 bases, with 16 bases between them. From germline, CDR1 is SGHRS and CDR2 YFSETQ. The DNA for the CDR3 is TGCGCCAGCAGCTTGGCCAACGACCCCGCTGGTACGCAGTATTTT. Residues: CASSLANDPAGTQYF. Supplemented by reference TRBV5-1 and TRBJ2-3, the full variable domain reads KAGVTQTPRYLIKTRGQQVTLSCSPISGHRSVSWYQQTPGQGLQFLFEYFSETQRNKGNFPGRFSGRQFSNSRSEMNVSTLELGDSALYLCASSLANDPAGTQYFGPGTRLTVL.